This TCR beta chain emerged from a study of neurological immune-mediated disorders (dated 2019 in TCRdb). Some background on the complete study: Peripheral blood TCR-beta repertoires from HTLV-I-associated myelopathy (HAM/TSP) patients, multiple sclerosis patients and healthy controls were compared by UMI-based sequencing. Of the approximately 70 subjects in the cohort, around 14 were HAM/TSP patients, about 34 were multiple sclerosis patients, and about 20 were healthy controls. The 95 to 110 TCR-beta libraries covered PBMC samples along with longitudinal samples, technical triplicates, and paired sorted CD4+ and CD8+ T-cell subsets.

To synthesize cDNA, template-switch 5'RACE was performed with a primer carrying a 10-nucleotide random unique molecular identifier so that each TCR transcript was tagged. Every sequencing run yielded over 180 million TCR-beta sequences covering 15-18 subjects. The RNeasy kit was used to extract total RNA. Using the KAPA Real-time Library Amplification kit, TCR-beta VDJ regions were amplified with primers for the TCR constant region and the 5'RACE anchor. Sample indexes and Illumina adaptors were added in a first PCR, and a second PCR then increased library yield. After purification with Ampure beads, the TCR product of roughly 650 bp was size-selected on a 2% E-gel SizeSelection system. Before pooling, library quality was checked on a Bioanalyzer, concentration was measured with Qubit, and libraries were quantified with the Kapa Library Quantification kit. An Illumina HiSeq 2500 was used to sequence the libraries paired-end at 2 x 150 bp. To increase sequence diversity, roughly 24-32% phiX was spiked into each library pool. The study's processing was this. Quality-filtered reads were processed with the UMI-based MiGEC pipeline, which removed over 90% of raw TCR sequences during error correction. IMGT germline references were used for aligning VDJ genes, and each clonotype was defined as a unique CDR3 amino acid sequence together with its V-J genes. Clonal expansion, Shannon diversity and CDR3 relatedness (CalcPairwiseDistances, ClusterSamples) were evaluated with VDJtools, and phylogenetic trees were built with CLCbio workbench. A clone was classed as expanded if it had 8 or more unique UMIs, a cutoff based on coefficient-of-variation modelling across technical triplicates. TCRdb applied fastp at Q25 and MiXCR to the public reads, then kept only in-frame beta chains. Each CDR3 protein appears once, grouped with its most common genes and DNA. The V and J calls were not made by the authors but by TCRdb's processing. Within this sample are about 21,000 distinct CDR3 sequences, with 6.2% of them counted one time only. Clones ranked in the top ten supply 45% of the sample.

The full study reports these points: TCR clonal expansion was highest in HAM/TSP patients and lowest in MS patients, with MS patients falling below even healthy controls. No identical CDR3 amino acid sequences were found to be shared among expanded clones across subjects, suggesting that TCR-beta repertoires were private in all groups.

Via the germline V gene (reference sequence), CDR1 is SEHNR and CDR2 FQNEAQ. Trimming accounts for 5 bases at V and 6 bases at J, while the number of junction bases matched to no gene is 21. The CDR3 goes from the cysteine to the phenylalanine over 18 residues. The CDR3 DNA has 54 bases and is translated from base 1. Blood bank volunteers in Maryland, USA served as the healthy controls. For the sorted-subset TCR libraries, the starting material was about 920,000 sorted CD4+ or CD8+ T cells. PBMCs were separated from peripheral blood using Ficoll-Hypaque density gradient centrifugation and then cryopreserved in liquid nitrogen. Paired sorted CD4+ and CD8+ subsets came from healthy controls, HAM/TSP patients and MS patients. This clonotype was detected ten times or more. Its recognized antigen is unknown. No base quality values were provided; no much bigger clone lies one nucleotide off.

What was sequenced was CD8+ T cells from blood. Recombination connected TRBV7-9 to TRBJ1-2, and 7 bases in between align with TRBD1. The TCR sequence derives from a man aged 18-30 years in good health. The nucleotide sequence is given as TGTGCCAGCAGCGGACGCTACGCAGGGGGAAGAAACATTCATGGCTACACCTTC. Its translation reads: CASSGRYAGGRNIHGYTF.